A selection of T cell receptor beta chains follows, all from one sample in a study of blood T cell dynamics during melanoma immunotherapy. The data were produced by immunoSEQ multiplex PCR, yet TCRdb's version contains in-frame clones alone and is incomplete. The table includes about 4,200 clones, more than 70% detected once. The specimen comprised blood, sampled from a patient treated with checkpoint blockade. Every receptor here comes from a human donor with melanoma. The CDR3 runs from the conserved cysteine through the conserved F or W. D genes are given only for firm matches. A clone size is listed for some rows: how often the clone was seen (once, few, many), or a class if it is expanded.

abundance,v_gene,d_gene,j_gene,CDR3nt,CDR3aa
-,TRBV2,-,TRBJ1-2,TGTGCCAGCAAGGAGGGCGCGGTGAACTATGGCTACACCTTC,CASKEGAVNYGYTF
-,TRBV7-8,-,TRBJ1-3,TGTGCCAGCAGCTGGGGTGGACAAGTCGGAAACACCATATATTTT,CASSWGGQVGNTIYF
once,TRBV7-2,-,TRBJ1-3,TGTGCCAGCAGCTTAGAGATGGGGGGAAGTGCTGGAAACACCATATATTTT,CASSLEMGGSAGNTIYF
-,TRBV15,-,TRBJ2-7,TGTGCCACCAGCAGAGATTTAAGGGCCTTCGAGCAGTACTTC,CATSRDLRAFEQYF
-,TRBV9,-,TRBJ2-3,TGTGCCAGCAGCGTAGAGGAGGGCCAGAGAACAGATACGCAGTATTTT,CASSVEEGQRTDTQYF
-,TRBV6-1,-,TRBJ2-4,TGTGCCAGCACCCAGACAACATTAGCCAAAAACATTCAGTACTTC,CASTQTTLAKNIQYF
-,TRBV10-1,-,TRBJ1-5,TGCGCCAGCTTGCCGGGGGGGGCCCAGCATTTT,CASLPGGAQHF
-,TRBV5-1,-,TRBJ2-3,TGCGCCAGCAGCTTGGTGCTTCCCACAGATACGCAGTATTTT,CASSLVLPTDTQYF
few,TRBV10-3,TRBD2,TRBJ2-2,TGTGCCATCAGTGAGGGGGGACTAGCGGGAAGTCCCGGGGAGCTGTTTTTT,CAISEGGLAGSPGELFF
-,TRBV6-1,-,TRBJ2-1,TGTGCCAGCAGGTCAGGACAGTTCACCTACAATGAGCAGTTCTTC,CASRSGQFTYNEQFF
few,TRBV28,-,TRBJ1-5,TGTGCCAGCTACGTAAGCAATCAGCCCCAGCATTTT,CASYVSNQPQHF
-,TRBV7-2,TRBD2,TRBJ2-1,TGTGCCAGCAGCTTAGGACTAGCGGGAGGAAATGAGCAGTTCTTC,CASSLGLAGGNEQFF
once,TRBV5-5,-,TRBJ2-2,TGTGCCAGCAGCTCTTCGGCGAACACCGGGGAGCTGTTTTTT,CASSSSANTGELFF
-,TRBV30,-,TRBJ1-6,TGTGCCTGGAGTCGGGGCGGAACTGGACCCCTCCACTTT,CAWSRGGTGPLHF
few,TRBV6-1,TRBD1,TRBJ2-2,TGTGCCAGCAGCGCCCGGACAGGGCTTACCGGGGAGCTGTTTTTT,CASSARTGLTGELFF
-,TRBV11-2,TRBD2,TRBJ2-1,TGTGCCAGCAGCCCCCCGGATAGCGGGGGGGCCGGGTCCTACAATGAGCAGTTCTTC,CASSPPDSGGAGSYNEQFF
-,TRBV28,-,TRBJ1-1,TGTGCCAGCAGCCCCGTCGAGGGAGCCGCTTTCTTT,CASSPVEGAAFF
-,TRBV10-1,TRBD1,TRBJ1-1,TGCGCCAGCAGTGGGCCGGGACAGGGAATTGGAGCTTTCTTT,CASSGPGQGIGAFF
once,TRBV7-2,TRBD1,TRBJ2-2,TGTGCCAGCGGACAGGGTCAGAGGAGGACCGGGGAGCTGTTTTTT,CASGQGQRRTGELFF
-,TRBV28,-,TRBJ2-6,TGTGCCAGCAGTTTAGGGGGAGTGGGGGGGGCCAACGTCCTGACTTTC,CASSLGGVGGANVLTF
-,TRBV5-1,TRBD2,TRBJ2-7,TGCGCCAGCAGCTTGGAGGGACTAGCGGGAGGGCTTGAGCAGTACTTC,CASSLEGLAGGLEQYF
-,TRBV7-8,TRBD1,TRBJ2-5,TGTGCCAGCAGCTTAGGACAGGGAAGCCGAGAGACCCAGTACTTC,CASSLGQGSRETQYF
-,TRBV5-5,-,TRBJ2-1,TGTGCCAGCAGCTTTATTAGCGACAGTGAGCAGTTCTTC,CASSFISDSEQFF
-,TRBV30,-,TRBJ2-1,TGTGCCTGGAGTCGGGACAAAGCCCGCGATGAGCAGTTCTTC,CAWSRDKARDEQFF
-,TRBV9,-,TRBJ2-5,TGTGCCAGCAGCGTAGATATGGGCCCCCAAGAGACCCAGTACTTC,CASSVDMGPQETQYF
-,TRBV2,-,TRBJ2-7,TGTGCCAGCAGTGACCAGACCTACGAGCAGTACTTC,CASSDQTYEQYF
-,TRBV11-3,TRBD2,TRBJ2-1,TGTGCCAGCAGCCGGCGTGGCGGGGGAGTGAATGAGCAGTTCTTC,CASSRRGGGVNEQFF
-,TRBV18,-,TRBJ1-5,TGTGCCAGCTCACCACCCGGGGGCGCGGGTCAGCCCCAGCATTTT,CASSPPGGAGQPQHF
-,TRBV7-2,-,TRBJ1-1,TGTGCCAGCAGCGAAGGACGGAGCCCACTTGAAGCTTTCTTT,CASSEGRSPLEAFF
-,TRBV9,-,TRBJ2-7,TGTGCCAGCAGCGTAGGCATCGGGACCGGTTCTGTCTTTTCCTACGAGCAGTACTTC,CASSVGIGTGSVFSYEQYF
-,TRBV4-1,-,TRBJ2-7,TGCGCCAGCAGCCTAACAGAGATCTACGAGCAGTACTTC,CASSLTEIYEQYF
-,TRBV27,TRBD2,TRBJ2-5,TGTGCCAGCACCCCTTCGAGGCTAGCGGGAGGATTCGGCCGAGAGACCCAGTACTTC,CASTPSRLAGGFGRETQYF
-,TRBV28,TRBD1,TRBJ2-5,TGTGCCAGCAGTTTTTGGTCACGACAGGGGGCTGGAGAGACCCAGTACTTC,CASSFWSRQGAGETQYF
-,TRBV9,-,TRBJ2-5,TGTGCCAGCAGCGTTGGACTACCAGAAGAGACCCAGTACTTC,CASSVGLPEETQYF
-,TRBV7-9,-,TRBJ1-6,TGTGCCAGCAGCTTAGACTGGGGCGGCTCACCCCTCCACTTT,CASSLDWGGSPLHF
-,TRBV6-5,-,TRBJ2-1,TGTGCCAGCAGTTGGCCGGGGAATGGTTTTGATGAGCAGTTCTTC,CASSWPGNGFDEQFF
-,TRBV2,TRBD2,TRBJ2-5,TGTGCCAGCAGTGGACTTCTCCTCGGGACTAGCAGAGAGACCCAGTACTTC,CASSGLLLGTSRETQYF
-,TRBV6-6,-,TRBJ1-2,TGTGCCAGCAAGGGAGCTAACTATGGCTACACCTTC,CASKGANYGYTF
-,TRBV12-5,-,TRBJ1-2,TGTGCTAGTGGTTTGGGCCGGGACCCACACTATGGCTACACCTTC,CASGLGRDPHYGYTF
once,TRBV6-5,-,TRBJ2-3,TGTGCCAGCAGTACAGGGCTCAGCCGCACAGATACGCAGTATTTT,CASSTGLSRTDTQYF
-,TRBV4-3,TRBD1,TRBJ2-5,TGCGCCAGCAGCCAAGCCGGGACAGGGGCAGAGACCCAGTACTTC,CASSQAGTGAETQYF
-,TRBV9,-,TRBJ2-2,TGTGCCAGCAGCGTAGGGGGCCTCGGGGAGCTGTTTTTT,CASSVGGLGELFF
once,TRBV5-6,-,TRBJ1-1,TGTGCCAGCAGGGGGGTCGAGGGCACTGAAGCTTTCTTT,CASRGVEGTEAFF
few,TRBV12-5,-,TRBJ1-5,TGTGCTAGTGGCCCCCGGGCCAGCAATCAGCCCCAGCATTTT,CASGPRASNQPQHF
-,TRBV9,TRBD1,TRBJ2-5,TGTGCCAGCAGCGCCCGACAGGGTGAGACCCAGTACTTC,CASSARQGETQYF
-,TRBV6-6,-,TRBJ2-6,TGTGCCAGCGGTTACGACTCTGGGGCCAACGTCCTGACTTTC,CASGYDSGANVLTF
-,TRBV11-3,TRBD1,TRBJ2-2,TGTGCCAGCAGCTTAGCTTCGGACAGGGGTGGTACCGGGGAGCTGTTTTTT,CASSLASDRGGTGELFF